This T cell receptor beta chain was found in a study of blood T cell repertoires in COVID-19. Turning to the study itself: Samples representing acute and convalescent COVID-19 were sourced from the United States, Italy and Spain. T cells, B-cell-depleted T cells, or PBMCs supplied cDNA or gDNA.

Original handling: Amplification of reference gene primers provided the estimated nucleated cell counts. Libraries were prepared by immunoSEQ multiplex PCR; TCRdb keeps only in-frame clonotypes and omits some of them. The DNA gave D and trimming, while V, J and clone size come from that table. The table shows a few hundred thousand clones, with under 90% occurring only once. This clone has a handful of counts. The CDR3 is 17 residues long. The germline V and J ends were trimmed by 0 bases and 4 bases, with 16 bases remaining between them. The V gene's germline CDR1 is SGDLS and CDR2 YYNGEE. This TCR was recovered from a woman under 40 with COVID-19, enrolled during active disease. V and J are TRBV9 and TRBJ2-2, with a weak D call TRBD2 (5 bases). What was sequenced was peripheral blood. The DNA for the CDR3 is TGTGCCAGCAGCGTAGAATCGGGAACGCGGGTCACCGGGGAGCTGTTTTTT. Amino acids: CASSVESGTRVTGELFF.